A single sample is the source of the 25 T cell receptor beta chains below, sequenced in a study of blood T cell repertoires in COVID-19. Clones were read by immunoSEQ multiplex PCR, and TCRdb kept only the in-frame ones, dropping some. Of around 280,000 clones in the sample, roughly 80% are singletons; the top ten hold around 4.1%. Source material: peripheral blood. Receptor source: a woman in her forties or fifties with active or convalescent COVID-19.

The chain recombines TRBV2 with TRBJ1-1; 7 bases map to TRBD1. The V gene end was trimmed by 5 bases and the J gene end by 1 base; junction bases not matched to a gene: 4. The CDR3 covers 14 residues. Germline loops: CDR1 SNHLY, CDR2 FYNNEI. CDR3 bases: TGTGCCAGCAGTAGGGACAGAGGGAACACTGAAGCTTTCTTT. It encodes CASSRDRGNTEAFF. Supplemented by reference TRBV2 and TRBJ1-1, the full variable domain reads EPEVTQTPSHQVTQMGQEVILRCVPISNHLYFYWYRQILGQKVEFLVSFYNNEISEKSEIFDDQFSVERPDGSNFTLKIRSTKLEDSAMYFCASSRDRGNTEAFFGQGTRLTVV.

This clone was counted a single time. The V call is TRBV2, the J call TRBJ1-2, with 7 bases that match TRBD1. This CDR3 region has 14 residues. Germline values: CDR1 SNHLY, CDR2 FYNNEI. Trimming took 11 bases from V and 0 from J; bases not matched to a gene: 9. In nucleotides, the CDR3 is TGTGCCGGAAGGGGGCAGCGCTCTAACTATGGCTACACCTTC. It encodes CAGRGQRSNYGYTF.

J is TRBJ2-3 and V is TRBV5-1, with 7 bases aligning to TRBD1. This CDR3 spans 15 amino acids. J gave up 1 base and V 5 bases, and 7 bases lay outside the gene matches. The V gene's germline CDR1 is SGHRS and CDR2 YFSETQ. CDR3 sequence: CASRETGKGTDTQYF. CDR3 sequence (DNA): TGCGCCAGCAGGGAGACAGGGAAGGGCACAGATACGCAGTATTTT.

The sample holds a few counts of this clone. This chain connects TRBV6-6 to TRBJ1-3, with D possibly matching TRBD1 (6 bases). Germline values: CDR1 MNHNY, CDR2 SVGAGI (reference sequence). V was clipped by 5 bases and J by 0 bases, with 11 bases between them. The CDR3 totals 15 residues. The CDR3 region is CASSTKQGSGNTIYF. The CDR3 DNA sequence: TGTGCCAGCAGTACGAAACAGGGCTCTGGAAACACCATATATTTT.

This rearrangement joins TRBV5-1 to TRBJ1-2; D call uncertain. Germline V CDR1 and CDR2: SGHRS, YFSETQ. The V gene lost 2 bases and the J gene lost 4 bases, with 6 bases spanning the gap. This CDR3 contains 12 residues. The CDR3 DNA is TGCGCCAGCAGCTTTGGAGCCTATGGCTACACCTTC. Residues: CASSFGAYGYTF. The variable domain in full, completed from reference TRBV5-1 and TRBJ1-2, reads KAGVTQTPRYLIKTRGQQVTLSCSPISGHRSVSWYQQTPGQGLQFLFEYFSETQRNKGNFPGRFSGRQFSNSRSEMNVSTLELGDSALYLCASSFGAYGYTFGSGTRLTVV.

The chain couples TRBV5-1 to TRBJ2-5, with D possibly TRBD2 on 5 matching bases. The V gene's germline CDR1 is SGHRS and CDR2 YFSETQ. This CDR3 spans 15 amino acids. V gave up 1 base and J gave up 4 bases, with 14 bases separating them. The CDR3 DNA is TGCGCCAGCAGCTTGTTCCCAGCGGCCCCAGAGACCCAGTACTTC. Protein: CASSLFPAAPETQYF.

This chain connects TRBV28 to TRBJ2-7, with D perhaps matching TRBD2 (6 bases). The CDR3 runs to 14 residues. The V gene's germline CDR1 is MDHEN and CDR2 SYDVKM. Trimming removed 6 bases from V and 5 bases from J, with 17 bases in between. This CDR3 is CASRSPGEQHEQYF. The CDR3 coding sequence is TGTGCCAGCAGATCGCCGGGGGAACAACACGAGCAGTACTTC. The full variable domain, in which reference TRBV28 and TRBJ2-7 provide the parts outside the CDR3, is DVKVTQSSRYLVKRTGEKVFLECVQDMDHENMFWYRQDPGLGLRLIYFSYDVKMKEKGDIPEGYSVSREKKERFSLILESASTNQTSMYLCASRSPGEQHEQYFGPGTRLTVT.

The DNA of the CDR3 is TGTGCCAGCCGTGGGACAGGGGTCCCAGATACGCAGTATTTT. Protein product: CASRGTGVPDTQYF. This rearrangement joins TRBV19 to TRBJ2-3, with 10 nucleotides matching TRBD1. V lost 9 bases, J lost 4 bases, and 7 bases stayed unmatched. Germline values: CDR1 LNHDA, CDR2 SQIVND (reference sequence). The CDR3 length is 14 residues.

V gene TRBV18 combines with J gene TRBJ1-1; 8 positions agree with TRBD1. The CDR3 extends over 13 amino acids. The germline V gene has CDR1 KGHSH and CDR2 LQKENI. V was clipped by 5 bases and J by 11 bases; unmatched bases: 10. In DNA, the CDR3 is TGTGCCAGCTCAACCACTGGACAGGGAAGCGCTTTCTTT. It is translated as CASSTTGQGSAFF.

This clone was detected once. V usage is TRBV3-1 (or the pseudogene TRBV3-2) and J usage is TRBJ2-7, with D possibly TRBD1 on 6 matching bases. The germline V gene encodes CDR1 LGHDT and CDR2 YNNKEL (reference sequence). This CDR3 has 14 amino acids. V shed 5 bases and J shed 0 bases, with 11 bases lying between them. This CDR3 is CASSYGQFSYEQYF. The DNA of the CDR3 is TGTGCCAGCAGCTACGGACAGTTCTCCTACGAGCAGTACTTC.

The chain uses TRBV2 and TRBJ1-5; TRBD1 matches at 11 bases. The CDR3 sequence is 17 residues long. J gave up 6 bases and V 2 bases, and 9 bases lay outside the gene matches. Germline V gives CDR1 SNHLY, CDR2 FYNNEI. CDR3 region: CASSEPIRTGGGQPQHF. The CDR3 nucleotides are TGTGCCAGCAGTGAACCCATTAGGACAGGGGGCGGTCAGCCCCAGCATTTT.

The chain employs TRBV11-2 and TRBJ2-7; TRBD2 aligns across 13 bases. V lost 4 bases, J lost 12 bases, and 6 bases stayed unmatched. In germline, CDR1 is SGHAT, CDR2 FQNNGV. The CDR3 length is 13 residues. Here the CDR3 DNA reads TGTGCCAGCAGCTCGGGACTAGCGGGAAAGCGGTACTTC. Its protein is CASSSGLAGKRYF.

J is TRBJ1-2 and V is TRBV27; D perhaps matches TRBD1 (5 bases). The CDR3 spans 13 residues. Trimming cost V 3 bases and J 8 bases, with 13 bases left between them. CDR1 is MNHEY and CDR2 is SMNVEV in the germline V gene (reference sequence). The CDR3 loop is CASSFRAGQGYTF. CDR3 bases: TGTGCCAGCAGTTTCCGCGCGGGGCAGGGCTACACCTTC.

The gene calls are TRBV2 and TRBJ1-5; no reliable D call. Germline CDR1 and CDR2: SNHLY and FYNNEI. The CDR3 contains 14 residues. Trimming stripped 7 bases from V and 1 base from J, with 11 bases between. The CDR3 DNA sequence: TGTGCCAGCAATCCCTTACGGAGCAATCAGCCCCAGCATTTT. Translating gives CASNPLRSNQPQHF.

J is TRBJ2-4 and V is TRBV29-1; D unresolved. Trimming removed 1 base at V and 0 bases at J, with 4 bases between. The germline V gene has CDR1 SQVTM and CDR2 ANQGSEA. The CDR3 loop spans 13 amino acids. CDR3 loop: CSVEGIAKNIQYF. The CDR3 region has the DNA TGCAGCGTTGAAGGTATAGCCAAAAACATTCAGTACTTC.

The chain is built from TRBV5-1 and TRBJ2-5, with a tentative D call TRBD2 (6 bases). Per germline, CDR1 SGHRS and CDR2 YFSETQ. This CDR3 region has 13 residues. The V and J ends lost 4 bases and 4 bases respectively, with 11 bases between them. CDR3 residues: CASSRGVSETQYF. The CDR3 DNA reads TGCGCCAGCAGCCGCGGGGTGTCAGAGACCCAGTACTTC.

CDR3 residues: CASSSSRTVTRDTQYF. The CDR3 DNA sequence: TGTGCCAGCAGTTCCTCCCGGACAGTAACTAGGGATACGCAGTATTTT. V and J are TRBV28 and TRBJ2-3; possibly TRBD1 for D (6 bases). CDR3 length: 16 amino acids. Germline CDR1 MDHEN, CDR2 SYDVKM. Trimming cost V 4 bases and J 6 bases, with 20 bases left between them.

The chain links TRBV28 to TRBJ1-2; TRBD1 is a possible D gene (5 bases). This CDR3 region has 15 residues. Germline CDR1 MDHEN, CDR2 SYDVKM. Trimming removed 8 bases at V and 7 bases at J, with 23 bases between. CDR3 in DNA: TGTGCCAGCGGAACGGGGGGGACCCGGGGCCTTGGCTACACCTTC. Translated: CASGTGGTRGLGYTF.

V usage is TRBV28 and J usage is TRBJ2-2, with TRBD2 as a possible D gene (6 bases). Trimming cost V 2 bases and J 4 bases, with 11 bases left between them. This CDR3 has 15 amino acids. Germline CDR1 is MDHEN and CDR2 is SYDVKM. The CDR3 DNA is TGTGCCAGCAGTTTAGGGCGGGGTGGCACCGGGGAGCTGTTTTTT. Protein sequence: CASSLGRGGTGELFF. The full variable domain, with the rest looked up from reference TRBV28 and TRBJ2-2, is DVKVTQSSRYLVKRTGEKVFLECVQDMDHENMFWYRQDPGLGLRLIYFSYDVKMKEKGDIPEGYSVSREKKERFSLILESASTNQTSMYLCASSLGRGGTGELFFGEGSRLTVL.

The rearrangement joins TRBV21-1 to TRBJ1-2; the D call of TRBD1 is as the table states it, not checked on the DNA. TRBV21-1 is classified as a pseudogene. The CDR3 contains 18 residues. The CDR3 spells CASSKEYKRDRAVYGYTF. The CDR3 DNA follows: TGTGCCAGCAGCAAAGAGTATAAGCGGGACAGGGCAGTCTATGGCTACACCTTC.

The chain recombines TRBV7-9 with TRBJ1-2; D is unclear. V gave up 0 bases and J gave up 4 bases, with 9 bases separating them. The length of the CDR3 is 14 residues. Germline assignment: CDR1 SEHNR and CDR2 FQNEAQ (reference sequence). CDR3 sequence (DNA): TGTGCCAGCAGCTTAGCGCGGGCGGGCTATGGCTACACCTTC. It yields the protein CASSLARAGYGYTF.

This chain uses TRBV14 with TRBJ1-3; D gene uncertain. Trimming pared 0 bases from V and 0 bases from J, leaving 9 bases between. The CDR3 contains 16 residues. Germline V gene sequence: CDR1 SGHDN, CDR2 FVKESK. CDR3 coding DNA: TGTGCCAGCAGCCAAGAGGTCCCAGTCTCTGGAAACACCATATATTTT. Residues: CASSQEVPVSGNTIYF.

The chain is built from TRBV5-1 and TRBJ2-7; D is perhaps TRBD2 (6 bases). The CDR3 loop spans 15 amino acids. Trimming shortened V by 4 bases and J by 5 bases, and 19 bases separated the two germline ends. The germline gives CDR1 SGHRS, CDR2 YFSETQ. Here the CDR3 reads CASSPGGGRNNEQYF. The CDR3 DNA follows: TGCGCCAGCAGCCCCGGGGGTGGGAGGAATAACGAGCAGTACTTC.

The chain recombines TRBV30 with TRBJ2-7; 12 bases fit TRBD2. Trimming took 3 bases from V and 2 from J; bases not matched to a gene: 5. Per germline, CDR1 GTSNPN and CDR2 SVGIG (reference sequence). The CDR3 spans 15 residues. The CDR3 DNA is TGTGCCTGGAGACTAGCGGGAGGCCCGACCTACGAGCAGTACTTC. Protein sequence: CAWRLAGGPTYEQYF. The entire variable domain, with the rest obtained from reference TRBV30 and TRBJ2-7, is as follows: SQTIHQWPATLVQPVGSPLSLECTVEGTSNPNLYWYRQAAGRGLQLLFYSVGIGQISSEVPQNLSASRPQDRQFILSSKKLLLSDSGFYLCAWRLAGGPTYEQYFGPGTRLTVT.

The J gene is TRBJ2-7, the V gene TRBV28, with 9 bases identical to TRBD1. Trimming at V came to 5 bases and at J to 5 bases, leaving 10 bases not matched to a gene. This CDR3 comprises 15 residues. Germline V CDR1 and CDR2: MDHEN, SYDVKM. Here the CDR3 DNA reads TGTGCCAGCAGTCCTCCCGGGACAGGGCACGACGAGCAGTACTTC. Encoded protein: CASSPPGTGHDEQYF.